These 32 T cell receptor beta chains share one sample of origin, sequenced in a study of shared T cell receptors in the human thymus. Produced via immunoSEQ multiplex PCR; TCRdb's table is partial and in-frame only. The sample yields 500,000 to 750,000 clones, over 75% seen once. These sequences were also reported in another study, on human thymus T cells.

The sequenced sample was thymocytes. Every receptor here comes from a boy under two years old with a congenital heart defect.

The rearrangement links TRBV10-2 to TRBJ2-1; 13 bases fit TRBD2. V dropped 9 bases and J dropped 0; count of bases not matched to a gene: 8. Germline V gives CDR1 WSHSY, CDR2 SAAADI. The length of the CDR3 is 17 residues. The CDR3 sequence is CASWTSGRPCSYNEQFF. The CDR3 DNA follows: TGCGCCAGTTGGACTAGCGGGAGACCTTGCTCCTACAATGAGCAGTTCTTC.

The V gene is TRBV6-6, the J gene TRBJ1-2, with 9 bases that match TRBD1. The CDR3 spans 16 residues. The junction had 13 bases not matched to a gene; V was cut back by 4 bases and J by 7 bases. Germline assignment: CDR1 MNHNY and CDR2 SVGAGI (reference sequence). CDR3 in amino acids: CASSLHYNRGHVGYTF. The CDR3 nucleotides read TGTGCCAGCAGTTTGCACTATAACAGGGGGCATGTTGGCTACACCTTC.

CDR3 region: CASSHHRGPGNTIYF. The CDR3 DNA follows: TGCGCCAGCAGCCACCACAGGGGTCCTGGAAACACCATATATTTT. The J gene is TRBJ1-3, the V gene TRBV4-3; 7 nucleotides match TRBD1. The germline V gene encodes CDR1 LGHNA and CDR2 YSLEER. V shed 3 bases and J 2 bases; nucleotides not matched to a gene: 4. The CDR3 has 15 residues.

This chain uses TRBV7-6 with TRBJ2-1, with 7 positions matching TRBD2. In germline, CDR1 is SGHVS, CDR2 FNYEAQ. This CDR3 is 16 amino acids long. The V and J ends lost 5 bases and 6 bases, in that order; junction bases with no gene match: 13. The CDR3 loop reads CASSPKRASGGNEQFF. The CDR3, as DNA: TGTGCCAGCAGCCCCAAAAGGGCTAGCGGAGGCAATGAGCAGTTCTTC.

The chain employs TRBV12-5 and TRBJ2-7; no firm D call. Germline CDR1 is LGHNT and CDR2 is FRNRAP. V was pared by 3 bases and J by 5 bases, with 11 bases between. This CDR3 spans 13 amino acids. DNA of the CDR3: TGTGCTAGTGGTTTCCCTAGTCTCCACGAGCAGTACTTC. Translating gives CASGFPSLHEQYF.

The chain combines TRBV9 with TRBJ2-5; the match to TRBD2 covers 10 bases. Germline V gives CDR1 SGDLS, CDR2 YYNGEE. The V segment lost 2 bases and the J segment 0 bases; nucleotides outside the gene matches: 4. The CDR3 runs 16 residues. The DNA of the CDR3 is TGTGCCAGCAGCGTGACCGGACTAGCGGACCAAGAGACCCAGTACTTC. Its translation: CASSVTGLADQETQYF.

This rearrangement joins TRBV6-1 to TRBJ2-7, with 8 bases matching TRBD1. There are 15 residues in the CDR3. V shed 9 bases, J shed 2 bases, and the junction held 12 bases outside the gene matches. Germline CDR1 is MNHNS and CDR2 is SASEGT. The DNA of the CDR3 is TGTGCCAGTCCTGAAAGCACGACAGGGGCCTACGAGCAGTACTTC. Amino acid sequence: CASPESTTGAYEQYF.

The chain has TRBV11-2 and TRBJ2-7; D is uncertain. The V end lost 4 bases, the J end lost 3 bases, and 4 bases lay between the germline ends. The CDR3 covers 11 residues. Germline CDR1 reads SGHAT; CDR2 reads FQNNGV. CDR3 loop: CASSSGYEQYF. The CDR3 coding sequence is TGTGCCAGCAGCTCGGGCTACGAGCAGTACTTC.

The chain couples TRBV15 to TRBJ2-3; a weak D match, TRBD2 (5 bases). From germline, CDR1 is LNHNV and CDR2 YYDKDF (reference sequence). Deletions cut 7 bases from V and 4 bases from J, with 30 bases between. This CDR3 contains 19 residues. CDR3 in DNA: TGTGCCACCAAGAGGAACAACCGCGGACTCCCCCCGAGTTCAGATACGCAGTATTTT. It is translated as CATKRNNRGLPPSSDTQYF. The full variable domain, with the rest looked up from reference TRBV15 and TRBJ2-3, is DAMVIQNPRYQVTQFGKPVTLSCSQTLNHNVMYWYQQKSSQAPKLLFHYYDKDFNNEADTPDNFQSRRPNTSFCFLDIRSPGLGDTAMYLCATKRNNRGLPPSSDTQYFGPGTRLTVL.

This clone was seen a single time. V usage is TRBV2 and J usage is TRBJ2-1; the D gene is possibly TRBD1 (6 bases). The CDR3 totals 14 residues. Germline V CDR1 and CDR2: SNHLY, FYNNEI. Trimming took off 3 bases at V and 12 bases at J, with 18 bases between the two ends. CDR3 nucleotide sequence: TGTGCCAGCAGTGAGAGGCCGGGACGACAGGCGCAGTTCTTC. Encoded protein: CASSERPGRQAQFF.

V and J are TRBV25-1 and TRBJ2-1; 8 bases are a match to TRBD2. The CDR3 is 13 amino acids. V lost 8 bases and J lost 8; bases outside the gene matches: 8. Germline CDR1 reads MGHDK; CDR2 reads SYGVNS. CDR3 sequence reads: CASGSGSGDEQFF. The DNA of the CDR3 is TGTGCCAGCGGGAGCGGGAGTGGCGATGAGCAGTTCTTC.

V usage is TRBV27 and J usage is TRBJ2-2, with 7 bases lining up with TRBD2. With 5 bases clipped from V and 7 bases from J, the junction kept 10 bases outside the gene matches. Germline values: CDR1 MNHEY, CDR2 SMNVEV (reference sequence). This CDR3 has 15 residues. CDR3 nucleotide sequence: TGTGCCAGCAGTCCAGGACTAGTCGGTTTCGGGGAGCTGTTTTTT. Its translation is CASSPGLVGFGELFF.

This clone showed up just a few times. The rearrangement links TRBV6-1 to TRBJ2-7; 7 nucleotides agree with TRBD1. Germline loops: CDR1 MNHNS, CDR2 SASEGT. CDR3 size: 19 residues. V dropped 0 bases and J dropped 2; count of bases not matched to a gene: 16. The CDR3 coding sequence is TGTGCCAGCAGTGAAGCGTGGGACAGTAATTGCCCCCTTCCCTACGAGCAGTACTTC. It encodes CASSEAWDSNCPLPYEQYF.

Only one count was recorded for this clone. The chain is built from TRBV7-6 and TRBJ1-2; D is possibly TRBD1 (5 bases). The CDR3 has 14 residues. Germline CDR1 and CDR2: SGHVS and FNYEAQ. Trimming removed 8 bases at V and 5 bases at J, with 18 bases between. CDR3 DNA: TGTGCCAGCCCGAACGGGGGGGTTGGATATGGCTACACCTTC. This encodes CASPNGGVGYGYTF.

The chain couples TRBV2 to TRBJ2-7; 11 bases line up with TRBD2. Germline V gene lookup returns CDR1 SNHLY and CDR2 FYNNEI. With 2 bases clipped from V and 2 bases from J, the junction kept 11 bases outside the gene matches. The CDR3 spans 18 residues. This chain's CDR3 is CASSELGTSGQGPYEQYF. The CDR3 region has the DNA TGTGCCAGCAGTGAACTTGGGACTAGCGGCCAGGGCCCCTACGAGCAGTACTTC.

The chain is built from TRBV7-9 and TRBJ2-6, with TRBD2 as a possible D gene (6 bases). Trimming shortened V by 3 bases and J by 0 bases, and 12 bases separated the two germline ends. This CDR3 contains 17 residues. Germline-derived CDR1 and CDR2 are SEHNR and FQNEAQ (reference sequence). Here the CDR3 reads CASSFREPPSGANVLTF. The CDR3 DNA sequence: TGTGCCAGCAGCTTCCGGGAGCCCCCCTCTGGGGCCAACGTCCTGACTTTC.

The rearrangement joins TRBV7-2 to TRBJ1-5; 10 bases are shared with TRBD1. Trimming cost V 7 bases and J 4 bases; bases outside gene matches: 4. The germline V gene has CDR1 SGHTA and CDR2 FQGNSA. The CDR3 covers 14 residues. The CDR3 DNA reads TGTGCCAGCACTAGGGGACAGGGGAATCAGCCCCAGCATTTT. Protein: CASTRGQGNQPQHF.

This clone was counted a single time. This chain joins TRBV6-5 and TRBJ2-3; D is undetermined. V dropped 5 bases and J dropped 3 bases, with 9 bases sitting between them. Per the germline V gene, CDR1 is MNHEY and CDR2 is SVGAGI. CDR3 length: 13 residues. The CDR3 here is CASSHTKTDTQYF. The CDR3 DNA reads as TGTGCCAGCAGTCACACGAAGACAGATACGCAGTATTTT.

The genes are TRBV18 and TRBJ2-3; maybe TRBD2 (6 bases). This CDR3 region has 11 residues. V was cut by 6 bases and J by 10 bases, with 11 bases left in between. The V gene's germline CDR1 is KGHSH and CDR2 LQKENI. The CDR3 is CASSAGIPQYF. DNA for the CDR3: TGTGCCAGCTCGGCGGGGATACCGCAGTATTTT. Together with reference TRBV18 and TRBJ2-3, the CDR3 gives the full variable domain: NAGVMQNPRHLVRRRGQEARLRCSPMKGHSHVYWYRQLPEEGLKFMVYLQKENIIDESGMPKERFSAEFPKEGPSILRIQQVVRGDSAAYFCASSAGIPQYFGPGTRLTVL.

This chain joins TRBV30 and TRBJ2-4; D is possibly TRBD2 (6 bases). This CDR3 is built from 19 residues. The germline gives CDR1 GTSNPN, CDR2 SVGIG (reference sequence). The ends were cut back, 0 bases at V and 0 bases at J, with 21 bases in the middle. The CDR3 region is CAWSVPEGGFPIAKNIQYF. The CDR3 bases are TGTGCCTGGAGTGTACCGGAGGGAGGCTTTCCCATAGCCAAAAACATTCAGTACTTC.

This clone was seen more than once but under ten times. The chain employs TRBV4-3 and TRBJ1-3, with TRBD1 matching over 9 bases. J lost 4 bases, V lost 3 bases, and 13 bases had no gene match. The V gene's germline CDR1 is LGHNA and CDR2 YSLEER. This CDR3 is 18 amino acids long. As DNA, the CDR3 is TGCGCCAGCAGCCATAACGACAGGGGGAAACTAGTCGGAAACACCATATATTTT. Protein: CASSHNDRGKLVGNTIYF.

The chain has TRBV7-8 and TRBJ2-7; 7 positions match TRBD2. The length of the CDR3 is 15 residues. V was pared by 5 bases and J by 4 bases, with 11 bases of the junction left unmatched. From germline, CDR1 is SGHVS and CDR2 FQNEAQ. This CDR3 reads CASSPETALAYEQYF. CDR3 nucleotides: TGTGCCAGCAGCCCCGAAACGGCACTAGCGTACGAGCAGTACTTC.

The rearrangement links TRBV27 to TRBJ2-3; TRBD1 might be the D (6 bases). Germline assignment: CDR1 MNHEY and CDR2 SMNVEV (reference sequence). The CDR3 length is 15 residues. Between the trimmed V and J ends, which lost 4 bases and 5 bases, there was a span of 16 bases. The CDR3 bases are TGTGCCAGCAGTTCCGGACAGAGCAACGGAGATACGCAGTATTTT. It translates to CASSSGQSNGDTQYF.

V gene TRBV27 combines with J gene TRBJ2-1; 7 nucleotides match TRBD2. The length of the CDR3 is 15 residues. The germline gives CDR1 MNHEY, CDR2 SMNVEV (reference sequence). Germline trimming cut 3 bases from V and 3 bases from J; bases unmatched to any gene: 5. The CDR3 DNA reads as TGTGCCAGCAGTTTGGGGGGGAGGCTCTACAATGAGCAGTTCTTC. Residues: CASSLGGRLYNEQFF.

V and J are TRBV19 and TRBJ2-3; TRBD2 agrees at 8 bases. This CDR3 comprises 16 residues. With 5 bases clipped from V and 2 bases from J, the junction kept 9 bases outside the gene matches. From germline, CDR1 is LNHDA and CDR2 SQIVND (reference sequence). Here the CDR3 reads CASSVQREPHTDTQYF. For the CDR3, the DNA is TGTGCCAGTAGTGTGCAGCGGGAGCCACACACAGATACGCAGTATTTT.

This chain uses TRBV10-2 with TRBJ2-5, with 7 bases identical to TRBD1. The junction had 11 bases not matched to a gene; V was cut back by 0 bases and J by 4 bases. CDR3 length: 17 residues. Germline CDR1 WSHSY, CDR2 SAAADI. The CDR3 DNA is TGCGCCAGCAGTGAGTCGGACCCTGACAGGGTAATAGAGACCCAGTACTTC. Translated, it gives CASSESDPDRVIETQYF.

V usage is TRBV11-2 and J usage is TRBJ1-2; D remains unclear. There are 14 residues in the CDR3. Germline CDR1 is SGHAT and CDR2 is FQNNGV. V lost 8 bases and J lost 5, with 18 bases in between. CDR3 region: CASRLRRESYGYTF. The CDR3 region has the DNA TGTGCCAGCCGGTTACGGCGGGAATCTTATGGCTACACCTTC.

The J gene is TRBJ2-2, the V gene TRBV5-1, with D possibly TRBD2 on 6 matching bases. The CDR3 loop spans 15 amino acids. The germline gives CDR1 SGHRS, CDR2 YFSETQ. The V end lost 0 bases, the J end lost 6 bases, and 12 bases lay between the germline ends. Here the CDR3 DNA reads TGCGCCAGCAGCTTGGACCGGGAGTTCCCCGGGGAGCTGTTTTTT. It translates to CASSLDREFPGELFF.

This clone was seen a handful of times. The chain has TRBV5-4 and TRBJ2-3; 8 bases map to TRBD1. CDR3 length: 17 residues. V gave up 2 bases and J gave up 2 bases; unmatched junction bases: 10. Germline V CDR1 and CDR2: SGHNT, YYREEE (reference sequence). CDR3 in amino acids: CASSFARGQEYTDTQYF. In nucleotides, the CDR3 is TGTGCCAGCAGCTTCGCTCGGGGACAGGAGTACACAGATACGCAGTATTTT.

As DNA, the CDR3 is TGCGCCAGCAGCTTGGCACTAGCGGACCCTCGTGGGCAGTTCTTC. This gives the protein CASSLALADPRGQFF. This chain joins TRBV5-1 and TRBJ2-1, with 8 bases aligning to TRBD2. Losses at the gene ends were 0 bases for V and 12 bases for J; bases not matched to a gene: 11. CDR1 and CDR2 from the germline V gene are SGHRS and YFSETQ. The CDR3 has 15 amino acids.

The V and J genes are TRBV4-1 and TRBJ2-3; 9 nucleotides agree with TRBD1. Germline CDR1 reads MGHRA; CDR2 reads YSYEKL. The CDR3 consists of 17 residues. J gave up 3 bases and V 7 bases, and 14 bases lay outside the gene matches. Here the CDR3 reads CASTAIRTGEETDTQYF. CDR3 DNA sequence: TGCGCCAGCACCGCTATCCGGACAGGGGAAGAGACAGATACGCAGTATTTT.

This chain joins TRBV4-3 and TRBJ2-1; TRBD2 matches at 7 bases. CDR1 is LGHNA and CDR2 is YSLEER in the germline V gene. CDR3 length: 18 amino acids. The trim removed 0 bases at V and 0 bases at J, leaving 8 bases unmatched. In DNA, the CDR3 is TGCGCCAGCAGCCAAGAGGTTGGTAGCGGGCTCTCCTACAATGAGCAGTTCTTC. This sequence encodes CASSQEVGSGLSYNEQFF.